The 24 T cell receptor beta chains given below trace back to one sample, sequenced in a study of T-cell memory formation after mild COVID-19. TCRdb processed the 5' RACE reads anew with MiXCR; each CDR3 protein has one entry. The sample yields about 140,000 distinct CDR3 sequences, 11% to 15% seen once. Sequencing was performed on PBMCs or a T cell subset sorted from them (not recorded which). These receptors all come from an adult woman who had mild COVID-19 (a few samples of this study predate the infection). Cell type and time point are not known.

The sample holds a few counts of this clonotype. The chain recombines TRBV7-3 with TRBJ2-1; D is unresolved. Germline CDR1 and CDR2: SGHTA and FQGTGA. The CDR3 runs 14 residues. The V end lost 2 bases, the J end lost 8 bases, and 13 bases lay between the germline ends. The DNA of the CDR3 is TGTGCCAGCAGCTTAGGGGTCCTCGGCGATGAGCAGTTCTTC. Amino acids: CASSLGVLGDEQFF. The complete variable domain, with remaining parts taken from reference TRBV7-3 and TRBJ2-1, reads GAGVSQTPSNKVTEKGKYVELRCDPISGHTALYWYRQSLGQGPEFLIYFQGTGAADDSGLPNDRFFAVRPEGSVSTLKIQRTERGDSAVYLCASSLGVLGDEQFFGPGTRLTVL.

This clonotype was observed a handful of times. The chain is built from TRBV10-3 and TRBJ2-1; D is unresolved. The CDR3 extends over 13 amino acids. The ends were cut back, 0 bases at V and 4 bases at J, with 4 bases in the middle. Germline V lookup: CDR1 ENHRY, CDR2 SYGVKD. The chain's CDR3 is CAISESGYNEQFF. Here the CDR3 DNA reads TGTGCCATCAGTGAGTCAGGTTACAATGAGCAGTTCTTC.

V and J are TRBV5-1 and TRBJ2-1; the match to TRBD1 covers 9 bases. Germline assignment: CDR1 SGHRS and CDR2 YFSETQ. The junction had 2 bases not matched to a gene; V was cut back by 0 bases and J by 1 base. CDR3 length: 16 amino acids. CDR3 in amino acids: CASSLGDRESYNEQFF. The DNA for the CDR3 is TGCGCCAGCAGCTTGGGGGACAGGGAGTCCTACAATGAGCAGTTCTTC.

V and J are TRBV12-3 or TRBV12-4 and TRBJ2-5; 10 bases align to TRBD1. Trimming removed 5 bases from V and 3 bases from J; junction bases left unmatched: 6. The CDR3 runs 15 residues. This CDR3 is CASSPGQGNKETQYF. Written as DNA, the CDR3 is TGTGCCAGCAGTCCGGGACAGGGGAACAAAGAGACCCAGTACTTC.

The sample holds many counts of this clonotype. The chain joins TRBV12-3 or TRBV12-4 to TRBJ2-1; 8 bases are shared with TRBD1. CDR3 length: 16 residues. V was pared by 6 bases and J by 3 bases, with 10 bases of the junction left unmatched. CDR3: CASSPPRDRNYNEQFF. The CDR3 DNA reads TGTGCCAGCAGCCCCCCCCGGGACAGGAACTACAATGAGCAGTTCTTC.

This clonotype was seen many times. The chain is built from TRBV5-1 and TRBJ2-7; 9 nucleotides match TRBD1. Germline assignment: CDR1 SGHRS and CDR2 YFSETQ. The junction had 0 bases not matched to a gene; V was cut back by 3 bases and J by 5 bases. The CDR3 length is 12 residues. In DNA, the CDR3 is TGCGCCAGCAGCTGGACAGGGGACGAGCAGTACTTC. It encodes CASSWTGDEQYF.

The CDR3, as DNA: TGTGCCAGCAGCTTGGGACACCTCATCTACGAGCAGTACTTC. Protein product: CASSLGHLIYEQYF. The chain links TRBV5-4 to TRBJ2-7; D ambiguous. CDR3 length: 14 residues. Deletions cut 0 bases from V and 3 bases from J, with 10 bases between. Germline V gives CDR1 SGHNT, CDR2 YYREEE (reference sequence).

This clonotype was recorded a few times. The J gene is TRBJ1-2, the V gene TRBV5-6; 8 bases map to TRBD1. Germline CDR1 reads SGHDT; CDR2 reads YYEEEE. The CDR3 has 14 residues. V gave up 5 bases and J gave up 4 bases; unmatched junction bases: 7. CDR3 nucleotides: TGTGCCAGCAGTTCCGGGACAGGACCCTATGGCTACACCTTC. It codes for CASSSGTGPYGYTF. The full variable domain, with the rest looked up from reference TRBV5-6 and TRBJ1-2, is DAGVTQSPTHLIKTRGQQVTLRCSPKSGHDTVSWYQQALGQGPQFIFQYYEEEERQRGNFPDRFSGHQFPNYSSELNVNALLLGDSALYLCASSSGTGPYGYTFGSGTRLTVV.

V gene TRBV4-1 combines with J gene TRBJ1-2, with D perhaps matching TRBD1 (6 bases). Trimming stripped 0 bases from V and 4 bases from J, with 12 bases between. Germline CDR1 MGHRA, CDR2 YSYEKL. The CDR3 is 15 amino acids. The CDR3 region has the DNA TGCGCCAGCAGCCAAGATAGGGGGGGCAGCTATGGCTACACCTTC. Its protein product is CASSQDRGGSYGYTF.

This clonotype was observed a few times. The DNA of the CDR3 is TGCAGCGTTGAAGGGCTTAGCGGGAGGGACCAAGAGACCCAGTACTTC. It translates to CSVEGLSGRDQETQYF. V and J are TRBV29-1 and TRBJ2-5; 11 bases line up with TRBD2. J gave up 0 bases and V 1 base, and 4 bases lay outside the gene matches. CDR1 and CDR2 from the germline V gene are SQVTM and ANQGSEA. The CDR3 contains 16 residues.

In its sample, this clonotype was seen a few times. The chain recombines TRBV11-2 with TRBJ1-3; 10 bases fit TRBD1. J was trimmed by 2 bases and V by 1 base; bases with no gene match: 14. The CDR3 contains 20 residues. Germline CDR1 reads SGHAT; CDR2 reads FQNNGV. CDR3 sequence reads: CASSLAAGTGAPLTGNTIYF. The CDR3 nucleotides are TGTGCCAGCAGCTTAGCCGCCGGGACAGGGGCTCCACTTACTGGAAACACCATATATTTT.

This sequence joins TRBV27 and TRBJ2-7; D not certain. V shed 4 bases and J shed 4 bases, with 11 bases lying between them. Germline CDR1 and CDR2: MNHEY and SMNVEV (reference sequence). This CDR3 comprises 13 residues. The CDR3 protein is CASSSRSGYEQYF. CDR3 DNA sequence: TGTGCCAGCAGTTCCCGGTCCGGGTACGAGCAGTACTTC.

This clonotype occurred a few times. The rearrangement links TRBV7-3 to TRBJ2-3; 14 bases fit TRBD2. Germline V gene data show CDR1 as SGHTA and CDR2 as FQGTGA. This CDR3 region has 19 residues. Trimming took 5 bases from V and 2 from J; bases not matched to a gene: 12. This CDR3 is CASSATPGLAGENTDTQYF. The DNA for the CDR3 is TGTGCCAGCAGCGCCACTCCGGGACTAGCGGGGGAGAACACAGATACGCAGTATTTT. Drawing the rest from reference TRBV7-3 and TRBJ2-3, the complete variable domain is GAGVSQTPSNKVTEKGKYVELRCDPISGHTALYWYRQSLGQGPEFLIYFQGTGAADDSGLPNDRFFAVRPEGSVSTLKIQRTERGDSAVYLCASSATPGLAGENTDTQYFGPGTRLTVL.

There are many counts of this clonotype. The chain links TRBV7-9 to TRBJ2-1; no firm D call. Germline CDR1 is SEHNR and CDR2 is FQNEAQ (reference sequence). Trimming removed 4 bases from V and 3 bases from J, with 13 bases in between. The CDR3 spans 15 residues. The CDR3 reads CASSSESIYYNEQFF. The DNA for the CDR3 is TGTGCCAGCAGCTCCGAAAGTATCTACTACAATGAGCAGTTCTTC.

This clonotype was detected a few times. The gene calls are TRBV12-3 or TRBV12-4 and TRBJ1-5; possibly TRBD1 for D (6 bases). This CDR3 has 12 amino acids. Trimming stripped 6 bases from V and 6 bases from J, with 9 bases between. CDR3 amino acids: CASSGTLQPQHF. CDR3 DNA: TGTGCCAGCAGCGGGACACTTCAGCCCCAGCATTTT.

This clonotype was counted only a few times. This chain uses TRBV6-5 with TRBJ2-1; D gene uncertain. Germline loops: CDR1 MNHEY, CDR2 SVGAGI. The CDR3 is 14 residues long. Trimming left V 6 bases short and J 0 bases short, with 9 bases between. This CDR3 is CASSSKVSYNEQFF. In DNA, the CDR3 is TGTGCCAGCAGCTCCAAGGTCTCCTACAATGAGCAGTTCTTC.

V is TRBV9 and J is TRBJ2-1, with D perhaps TRBD1 (6 bases). Trimming left V 0 bases short and J 9 bases short, with 16 bases between. Germline CDR1 and CDR2: SGDLS and YYNGEE. The CDR3 has 15 residues. The CDR3 DNA reads as TGTGCCAGCAGCGTAGGGGGGTCCGCCAGGGGTGAGCAGTTCTTC. Translation gives CASSVGGSARGEQFF.

V usage is TRBV10-3 and J usage is TRBJ2-7; 7 positions agree with TRBD1. CDR3 length: 11 amino acids. Germline CDR1 reads ENHRY; CDR2 reads SYGVKD. The J segment lost 7 bases and the V segment lost 5 bases, leaving 2 bases of the junction unmatched. CDR3 sequence reads: CAISSGGEQYF. The CDR3 DNA sequence: TGTGCCATCAGTTCAGGGGGAGAGCAGTACTTC.

This clonotype was counted a few times. The rearrangement links TRBV2 to TRBJ2-7; D gene ambiguous. V lost 9 bases to trimming and J lost 4 bases, with 22 bases between them. CDR1 and CDR2 (germline): SNHLY, FYNNEI. The CDR3 is 15 residues long. The CDR3 protein is CASVRNPTVGYEQYF. The CDR3 DNA reads as TGTGCCAGTGTCCGGAATCCCACGGTAGGGTACGAGCAGTACTTC.

This clonotype was counted a few times. This rearrangement joins TRBV7-2 to TRBJ2-1; unclear D gene. Germline values: CDR1 SGHTA, CDR2 FQGNSA. CDR3 length: 15 amino acids. The ends were cut back, 4 bases at V and 0 bases at J, with 10 bases in the middle. CDR3 in amino acids: CASSSVEYSYNEQFF. CDR3 DNA sequence: TGTGCCAGCAGCTCTGTAGAATACTCCTACAATGAGCAGTTCTTC.

The chain recombines TRBV4-3 with TRBJ2-1, with D maybe TRBD1 (5 bases). V lost 0 bases, J lost 3 bases, and 9 bases lay in between. The germline V gene encodes CDR1 LGHNA and CDR2 YSLEER. The CDR3 has 15 amino acids. CDR3 region: CASSQDWTNYNEQFF. The DNA for the CDR3 is TGCGCCAGCAGCCAAGATTGGACAAACTACAATGAGCAGTTCTTC.

The chain combines TRBV4-1 with TRBJ2-7, with TRBD1 matching 7 bases. The CDR3 extends over 15 amino acids. Germline CDR1 is MGHRA and CDR2 is YSYEKL. V lost 4 bases to trimming and J lost 4 bases; unmatched junction nucleotides: 10. CDR3: CASSRLPGQKYEQYF. In nucleotides, the CDR3 is TGCGCCAGCAGCCGACTTCCGGGACAGAAGTACGAGCAGTACTTC.

The V gene is TRBV19, the J gene TRBJ2-2, with 11 bases matching TRBD1. Germline CDR1 reads LNHDA; CDR2 reads SQIVND (reference sequence). This CDR3 spans 14 amino acids. V was clipped by 8 bases and J by 5 bases; unmatched bases: 4. DNA of the CDR3: TGTGCCAGTTGGGACAGGGGGAGGACCGGGGAGCTGTTTTTT. This translates into CASWDRGRTGELFF.

The V call is TRBV21-1, the J call TRBJ1-1; the D call in the table, TRBD1, was not verified against the DNA. TRBV21-1 is termed a pseudogene. The CDR3 is 15 residues long. The CDR3 nucleotides read TGTGCCAGCAGCCCCCGACAGGGGGGGAACACTGAAGCTTTCTTT. Its translation is CASSPRQGGNTEAFF.